A selection of T cell receptor beta chains follows, all from one sample in a study of cytomegalovirus exposure and HLA in healthy donors. Data came from immunoSEQ multiplex PCR; TCRdb stores just in-frame clones and leaves some out. The sample holds 75,000 to 100,000 clones, 60% to 80% seen once. What was sequenced was PBMCs. The receptors were gathered from a female donor in good health and CMV-seronegative. Each CDR3 is given with its conserved first and last residue. A D gene is named only where the DNA matches it firmly. The size of a clone is reported for some rows only, either as once, few or many, or as a class for expanded clones.

D gene,J gene,clone size,V gene,CDR3 DNA,CDR3 protein
TRBD2,TRBJ2-2,once,TRBV5-1,TGCGCCAGCAGCCCTGGACTAGCGGGGGTCTGGGGGGAGCTGTTTTTT,CASSPGLAGVWGELFF
TRBD1,TRBJ2-7,once,TRBV7-9,TGTGCCAGCAGCCCCGGGACAGAATACGAGCAGTACTTC,CASSPGTEYEQYF
TRBD1,TRBJ1-3,-,TRBV5-4,TGTGCCAGCAGCCCCACAACAGGGGTGGAAAACACCATATATTTT,CASSPTTGVENTIYF
TRBD2,TRBJ2-1,-,TRBV9,TGTGCCAGCAGCGTAGGGGCTAGCGGGTACAATGAGCAGTTCTTC,CASSVGASGYNEQFF
-,TRBJ1-1,few,TRBV4-1,TGCGCCAGCAGCCAAGATCCAGGGGTATTGACTGAAGCTTTCTTT,CASSQDPGVLTEAFF
TRBD2,TRBJ2-5,-,TRBV11-2,TGTGCCAGCAGCTTAGATCCCGGACTAGGTCAAGAGACCCAGTACTTC,CASSLDPGLGQETQYF
-,TRBJ1-2,few,TRBV4-3,TGCGCCAGCAGCCAAGAATGGGGGCTCGGCTATGGCTACACCTTC,CASSQEWGLGYGYTF
-,TRBJ1-3,-,TRBV29-1,TGCAGCGTTGGGGCCCGCGGGGGGAGCTCTGGAAACACCATATATTTT,CSVGARGGSSGNTIYF
TRBD2,TRBJ2-7,-,TRBV2,TGTGCCAGCAGGGCGCCTAGCGGGGGATCCTACGAGCAGTACTTC,CASRAPSGGSYEQYF
-,TRBJ2-3,-,TRBV7-9,TGTGCCAGCGCCGGACTTAACAGGGCGACAGATACGCAGTATTTT,CASAGLNRATDTQYF
TRBD1,TRBJ1-1,-,TRBV5-1,TGCGCCAGCAGCTTGAGTCGGGACAGCGAAGCTTTCTTT,CASSLSRDSEAFF
-,TRBJ1-2,once,TRBV6-5,TGTGCCAGCACCGCGATCTCGGCCGAGGGCTATGGCTACACCTTC,CASTAISAEGYGYTF
-,TRBJ1-6,-,TRBV21-1,TGTGCCAGCCCCGTGGGTCGGGGACCCCTCCACTTT,CASPVGRGPLHF
TRBD1,TRBJ2-5,-,TRBV13,TGTGCCAGCAGCCCTCCCCGAGGGGGCAGCGGCCAAGAGACCCAGTACTTC,CASSPPRGGSGQETQYF
TRBD1,TRBJ1-1,-,TRBV6-6,TGTGCCAGCAGTAAGACAGGGGGAACTGAAGCTTTCTTT,CASSKTGGTEAFF
-,TRBJ1-1,-,TRBV4-1,TGCGCCAGCAGCCAAGATAACCGGGTCTTGATCACTGAAGCTTTCTTT,CASSQDNRVLITEAFF
-,TRBJ1-1,-,TRBV29-1,TGCAGCGTCCGACAGGTCTTCCCCATCCCAGATGAAGCTTTCTTT,CSVRQVFPIPDEAFF
-,TRBJ2-7,-,TRBV27,TGTGCCAGCAGTAATCGGGGGACCTACGAGCAGTACTTC,CASSNRGTYEQYF
-,TRBJ2-7,-,TRBV29-1,TGCAGCGTGCCTTCAAGGGGCGAGCAGTACTTC,CSVPSRGEQYF
TRBD1,TRBJ2-1,-,TRBV5-8,TGTGCCAGCAGCTTGCTGAACGACAGGGGCGGTGAGCAGTTCTTC,CASSLLNDRGGEQFF
TRBD2,TRBJ2-3,few,TRBV7-2,TGTGCCAGCAGCTTAGCGGGGGGGAGCACAGATACGCAGTATTTT,CASSLAGGSTDTQYF
-,TRBJ2-3,-,TRBV5-1,TGCGCCAGCAGCTTGGCCGGTAGATCATCGCAGTATTTT,CASSLAGRSSQYF
-,TRBJ2-7,-,TRBV6-6,TGTGCCAGCACACAGGGCCTCTCCTACGAGCAGTACTTC,CASTQGLSYEQYF
-,TRBJ1-3,-,TRBV29-1,TGCAGCGTTGAAGATACAATCTCTGGAAACACCATATATTTT,CSVEDTISGNTIYF
TRBD1,TRBJ1-1,few,TRBV5-4,TGTGCCAGCAGCTACAATACAGGGGTGGGCACTGAAGCTTTCTTT,CASSYNTGVGTEAFF
TRBD2,TRBJ2-3,-,TRBV6-4,TGTGCCAGCAGCGCCGGGACTACGAGCACAGATACGCAGTATTTT,CASSAGTTSTDTQYF
TRBD1,TRBJ2-2,few,TRBV25-1,TGTGCCAGCGCTGGGACAGCTTACACCGGGGAGCTGTTTTTT,CASAGTAYTGELFF
-,TRBJ1-2,few,TRBV11-2,TGTGCCAGCAGAGCACTAATGTACAGGGTCAGGGGCTACACCTTC,CASRALMYRVRGYTF
-,TRBJ2-1,-,TRBV2,TGTGCCAGCTCTCGCCGGGGGTTGGACAATGAGCAGTTCTTC,CASSRRGLDNEQFF
-,TRBJ2-5,-,TRBV5-6,TGTGCCAGCAGCTTAGGGACAACCCAAGAGACCCAGTACTTC,CASSLGTTQETQYF
-,TRBJ2-1,few,TRBV4-2,TGTGCCAGCAGCCAAGGAGTGCAGTTCTTC,CASSQGVQFF
-,TRBJ1-3,-,TRBV6-1,TGTGCCAGCAGCGAGACCCAGCGCACCATATATTTT,CASSETQRTIYF
-,TRBJ2-5,-,TRBV27,TGTGCCAGCAGTTTAAGGCCTAGCGTAAGCCAAGAGACCCAGTACTTC,CASSLRPSVSQETQYF
-,TRBJ2-5,once,TRBV5-4,TGTGCCAGCAGCTTTGAACAGTACCAAGAGACCCAGTACTTC,CASSFEQYQETQYF
TRBD1,TRBJ2-7,-,TRBV30,TGTGCCTGGATGGGGACAGGGCGTGGGGAGCAGTACTTC,CAWMGTGRGEQYF
-,TRBJ2-7,few,TRBV27,TGTGCCAGCAGTTTTCGACTAGGTGCCCGCTACGAGCAGTACTTC,CASSFRLGARYEQYF
TRBD1,TRBJ2-7,-,TRBV5-1,TGCGCCAGCAGCTTGGGACGGGACAGATCTTACGAGCAGTACTTC,CASSLGRDRSYEQYF